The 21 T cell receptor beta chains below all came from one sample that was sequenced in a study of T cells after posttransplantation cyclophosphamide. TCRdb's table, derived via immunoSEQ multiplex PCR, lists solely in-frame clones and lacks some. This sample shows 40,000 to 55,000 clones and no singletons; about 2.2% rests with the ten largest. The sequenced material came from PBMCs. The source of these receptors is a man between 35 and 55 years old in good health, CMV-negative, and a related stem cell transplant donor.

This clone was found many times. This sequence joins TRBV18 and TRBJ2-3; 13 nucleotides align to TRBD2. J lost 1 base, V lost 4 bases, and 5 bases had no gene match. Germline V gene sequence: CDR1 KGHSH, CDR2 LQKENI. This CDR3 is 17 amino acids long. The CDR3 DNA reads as TGTGCCAGCTCACAAGGACTAGCGGGAGAAGGCACAGATACGCAGTATTTT. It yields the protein CASSQGLAGEGTDTQYF.

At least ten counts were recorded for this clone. CDR3 bases: TGTGCCAGCAGCAGGGGACAGGACCCTGAAGCTTTCTTT. This translates into CASSRGQDPEAFF. The J gene is TRBJ1-1, the V gene TRBV5-4, with 8 bases fitting TRBD1. The CDR3 contains 13 residues. V dropped 4 bases and J dropped 6; count of bases not matched to a gene: 5. CDR1 and CDR2 (germline): SGHNT, YYREEE (reference sequence).

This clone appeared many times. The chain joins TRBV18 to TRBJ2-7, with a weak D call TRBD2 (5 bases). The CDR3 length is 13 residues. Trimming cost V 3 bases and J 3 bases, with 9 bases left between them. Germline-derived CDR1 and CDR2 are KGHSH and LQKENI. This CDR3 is CASSPSGNYEQYF. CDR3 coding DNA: TGTGCCAGCTCACCGAGCGGTAACTACGAGCAGTACTTC.

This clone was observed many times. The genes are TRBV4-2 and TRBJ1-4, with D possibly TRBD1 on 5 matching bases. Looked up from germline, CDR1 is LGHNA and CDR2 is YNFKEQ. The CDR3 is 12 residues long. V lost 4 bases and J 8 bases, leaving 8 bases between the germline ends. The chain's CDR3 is CASSLDREKLFF. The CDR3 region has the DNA TGTGCCAGCAGCCTAGACAGAGAAAAACTGTTTTTT.

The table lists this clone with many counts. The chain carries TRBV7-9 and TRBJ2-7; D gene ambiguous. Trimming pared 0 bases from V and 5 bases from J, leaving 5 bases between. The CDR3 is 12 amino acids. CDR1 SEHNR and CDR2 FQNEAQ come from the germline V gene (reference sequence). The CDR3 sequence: CASSLALDEQYF. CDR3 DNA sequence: TGTGCCAGCAGCTTAGCCCTCGACGAGCAGTACTTC. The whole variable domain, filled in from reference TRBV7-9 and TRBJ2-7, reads DTGVSQNPRHKITKRGQNVTFRCDPISEHNRLYWYRQTLGQGPEFLTYFQNEAQLEKSRLLSDRFSAERPKGSFSTLEIQRTEQGDSAMYLCASSLALDEQYFGPGTRLTVT.

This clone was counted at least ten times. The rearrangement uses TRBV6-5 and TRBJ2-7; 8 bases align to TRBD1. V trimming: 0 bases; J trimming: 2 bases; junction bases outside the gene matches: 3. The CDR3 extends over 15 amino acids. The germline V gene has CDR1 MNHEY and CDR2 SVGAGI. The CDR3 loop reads CASSYSDRDTYEQYF. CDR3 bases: TGTGCCAGCAGTTACTCGGACAGGGACACCTACGAGCAGTACTTC.

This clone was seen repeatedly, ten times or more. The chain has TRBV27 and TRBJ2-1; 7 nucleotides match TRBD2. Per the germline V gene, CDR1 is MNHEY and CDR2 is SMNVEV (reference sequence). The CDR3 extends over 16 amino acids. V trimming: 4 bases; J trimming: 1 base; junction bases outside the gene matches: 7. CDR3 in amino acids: CASSSTTSPSYNEQFF. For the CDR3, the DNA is TGTGCCAGCAGTTCGACGACTAGCCCATCCTACAATGAGCAGTTCTTC.

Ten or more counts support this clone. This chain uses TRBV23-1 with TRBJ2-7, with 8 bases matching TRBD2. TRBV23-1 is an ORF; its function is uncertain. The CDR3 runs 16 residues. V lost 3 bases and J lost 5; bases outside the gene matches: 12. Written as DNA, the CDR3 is TGCGCCAGCAGTCAGTCCCGGGGGGGGAGGTTCAACGAGCAGTACTTC. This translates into CASSQSRGGRFNEQYF.

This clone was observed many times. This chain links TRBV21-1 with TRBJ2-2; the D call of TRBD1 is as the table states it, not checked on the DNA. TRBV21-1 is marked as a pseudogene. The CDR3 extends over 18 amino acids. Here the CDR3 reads CASSKDSRGQGKTGELFF. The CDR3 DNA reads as TGTGCCAGCAGCAAAGACTCAAGGGGGCAGGGTAAAACCGGGGAGCTGTTTTTT.

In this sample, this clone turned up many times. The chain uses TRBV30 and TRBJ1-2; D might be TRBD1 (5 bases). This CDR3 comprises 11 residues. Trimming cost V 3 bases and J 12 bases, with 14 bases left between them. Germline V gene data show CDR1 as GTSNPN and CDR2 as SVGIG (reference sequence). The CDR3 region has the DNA TGTGCCTGGAGGGAAAGGGGATTGGACACCTTC. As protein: CAWRERGLDTF.

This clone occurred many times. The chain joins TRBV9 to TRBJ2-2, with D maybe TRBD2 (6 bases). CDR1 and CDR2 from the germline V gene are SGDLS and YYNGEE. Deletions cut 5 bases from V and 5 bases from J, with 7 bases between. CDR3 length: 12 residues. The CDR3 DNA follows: TGTGCCAGCAGTCGGGGGACCGGGGAGCTGTTTTTT. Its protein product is CASSRGTGELFF.

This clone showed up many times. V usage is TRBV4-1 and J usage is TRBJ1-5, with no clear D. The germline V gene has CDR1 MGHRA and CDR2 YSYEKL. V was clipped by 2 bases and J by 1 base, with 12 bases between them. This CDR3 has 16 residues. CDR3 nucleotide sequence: TGCGCCAGCAGCCAATACGACATCCGAAGCAATCAGCCCCAGCATTTT. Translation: CASSQYDIRSNQPQHF.

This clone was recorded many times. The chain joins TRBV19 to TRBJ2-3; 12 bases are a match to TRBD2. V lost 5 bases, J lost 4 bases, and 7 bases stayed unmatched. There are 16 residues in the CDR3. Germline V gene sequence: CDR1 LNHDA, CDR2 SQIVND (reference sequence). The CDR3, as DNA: TGTGCCAGTAGTCCCAGGACTAGCGGGGAAGCAGATACGCAGTATTTT. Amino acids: CASSPRTSGEADTQYF.

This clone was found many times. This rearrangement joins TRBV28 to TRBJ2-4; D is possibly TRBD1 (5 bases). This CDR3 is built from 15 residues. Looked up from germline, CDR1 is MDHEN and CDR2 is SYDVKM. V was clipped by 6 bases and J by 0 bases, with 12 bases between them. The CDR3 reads CASSHHTGAKNIQYF. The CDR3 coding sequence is TGTGCCAGCAGCCACCACACAGGAGCCAAAAACATTCAGTACTTC.

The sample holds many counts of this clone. CDR3 sequence reads: CASSVGQGDLTDTQYF. The CDR3 nucleotides are TGTGCCAGCAGCGTAGGACAGGGAGACCTCACAGATACGCAGTATTTT. This chain links TRBV9 with TRBJ2-3, with 7 bases matching TRBD1. Germline V gives CDR1 SGDLS, CDR2 YYNGEE. The J segment lost 2 bases and the V segment lost 0 bases, leaving 6 bases of the junction unmatched. This CDR3 comprises 16 residues. Combining the CDR3 with reference TRBV9 and TRBJ2-3 gives the whole variable domain DSGVTQTPKHLITATGQRVTLRCSPRSGDLSVYWYQQSLDQGLQFLIQYYNGEERAKGNILERFSAQQFPDLHSELNLSSLELGDSALYFCASSVGQGDLTDTQYFGPGTRLTVL.

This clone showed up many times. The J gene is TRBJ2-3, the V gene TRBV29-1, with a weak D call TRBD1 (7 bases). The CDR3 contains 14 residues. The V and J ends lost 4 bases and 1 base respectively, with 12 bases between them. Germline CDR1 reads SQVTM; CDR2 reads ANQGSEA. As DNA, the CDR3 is TGCAGCGTTGTAACAGGGGAGGGCACAGATACGCAGTATTTT. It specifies CSVVTGEGTDTQYF.

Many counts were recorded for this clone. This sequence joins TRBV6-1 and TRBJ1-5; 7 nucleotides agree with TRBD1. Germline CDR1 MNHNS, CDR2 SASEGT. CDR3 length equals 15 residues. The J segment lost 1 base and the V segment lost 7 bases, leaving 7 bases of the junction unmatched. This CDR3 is CASTPGTDSNQPQHF. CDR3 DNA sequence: TGTGCCAGCACCCCCGGGACAGACAGCAATCAGCCCCAGCATTTT.

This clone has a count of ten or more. CDR3 amino acids: CASSQGSGEPQHF. CDR3 nucleotide sequence: TGCGCCAGCAGCCAAGGATCCGGGGAGCCCCAGCATTTT. The chain employs TRBV4-1 and TRBJ1-5; D remains unclear. This CDR3 is 13 amino acids long. Trimming removed 1 base from V and 8 bases from J, with 9 bases in between. The V gene's germline CDR1 is MGHRA and CDR2 YSYEKL.

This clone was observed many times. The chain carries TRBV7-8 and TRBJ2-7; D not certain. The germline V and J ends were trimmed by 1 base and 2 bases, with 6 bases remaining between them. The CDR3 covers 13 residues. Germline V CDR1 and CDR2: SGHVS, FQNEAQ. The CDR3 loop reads CASSLGATYEQYF. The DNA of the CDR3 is TGTGCCAGCAGCTTAGGGGCCACCTACGAGCAGTACTTC.

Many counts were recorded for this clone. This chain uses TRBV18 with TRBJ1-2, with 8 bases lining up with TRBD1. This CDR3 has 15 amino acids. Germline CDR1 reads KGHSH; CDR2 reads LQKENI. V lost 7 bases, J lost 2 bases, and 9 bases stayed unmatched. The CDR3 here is CASYEGTGQNYGYTF. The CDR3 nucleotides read TGTGCCAGCTACGAAGGGACAGGACAGAACTATGGCTACACCTTC. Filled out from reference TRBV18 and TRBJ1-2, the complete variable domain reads NAGVMQNPRHLVRRRGQEARLRCSPMKGHSHVYWYRQLPEEGLKFMVYLQKENIIDESGMPKERFSAEFPKEGPSILRIQQVVRGDSAAYFCASYEGTGQNYGYTFGSGTRLTVV.

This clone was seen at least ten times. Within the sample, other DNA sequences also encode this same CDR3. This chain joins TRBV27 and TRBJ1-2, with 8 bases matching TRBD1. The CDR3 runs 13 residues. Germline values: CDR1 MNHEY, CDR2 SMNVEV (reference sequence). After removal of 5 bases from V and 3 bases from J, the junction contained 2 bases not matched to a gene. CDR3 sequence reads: CASSLDRDYGYTF. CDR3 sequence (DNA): TGTGCCAGCAGTCTGGACAGGGACTATGGCTACACCTTC.